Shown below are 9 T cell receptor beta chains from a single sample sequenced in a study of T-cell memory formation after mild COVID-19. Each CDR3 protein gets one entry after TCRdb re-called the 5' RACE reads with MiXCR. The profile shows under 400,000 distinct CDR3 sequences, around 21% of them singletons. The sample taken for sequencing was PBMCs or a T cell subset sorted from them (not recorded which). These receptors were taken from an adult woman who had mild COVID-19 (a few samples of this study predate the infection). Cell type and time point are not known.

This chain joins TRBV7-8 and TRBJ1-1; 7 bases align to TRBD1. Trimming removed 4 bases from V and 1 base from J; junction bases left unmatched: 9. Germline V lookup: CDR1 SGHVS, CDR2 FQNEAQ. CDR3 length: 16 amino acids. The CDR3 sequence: CASSSNSDRANTEAFF. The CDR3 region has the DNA TGTGCCAGCAGCTCAAATTCTGACAGGGCGAACACTGAAGCTTTCTTT.

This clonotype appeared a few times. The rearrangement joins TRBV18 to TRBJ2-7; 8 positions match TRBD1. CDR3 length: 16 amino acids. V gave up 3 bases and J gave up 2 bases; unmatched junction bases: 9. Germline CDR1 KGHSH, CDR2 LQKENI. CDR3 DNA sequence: TGTGCCAGCTCACCGGGGCCGGGACAGGCCACCTACGAGCAGTACTTC. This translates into CASSPGPGQATYEQYF. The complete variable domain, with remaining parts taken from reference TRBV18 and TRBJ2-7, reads NAGVMQNPRHLVRRRGQEARLRCSPMKGHSHVYWYRQLPEEGLKFMVYLQKENIIDESGMPKERFSAEFPKEGPSILRIQQVVRGDSAAYFCASSPGPGQATYEQYFGPGTRLTVT.

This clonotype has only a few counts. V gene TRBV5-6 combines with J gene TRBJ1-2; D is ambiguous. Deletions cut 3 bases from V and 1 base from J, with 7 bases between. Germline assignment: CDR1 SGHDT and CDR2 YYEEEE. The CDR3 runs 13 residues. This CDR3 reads CASSSHGNYGYTF. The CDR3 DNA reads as TGTGCCAGCAGCTCTCACGGTAACTATGGCTACACCTTC. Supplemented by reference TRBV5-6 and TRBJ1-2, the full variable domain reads DAGVTQSPTHLIKTRGQQVTLRCSPKSGHDTVSWYQQALGQGPQFIFQYYEEEERQRGNFPDRFSGHQFPNYSSELNVNALLLGDSALYLCASSSHGNYGYTFGSGTRLTVV.

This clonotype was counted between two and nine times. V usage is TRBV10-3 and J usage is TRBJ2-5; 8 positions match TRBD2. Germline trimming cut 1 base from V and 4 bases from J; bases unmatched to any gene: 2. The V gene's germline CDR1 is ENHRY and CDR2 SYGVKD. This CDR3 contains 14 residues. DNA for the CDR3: TGTGCCATCAGTGAGTTCGGGACTAGAGAGACCCAGTACTTC. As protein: CAISEFGTRETQYF.

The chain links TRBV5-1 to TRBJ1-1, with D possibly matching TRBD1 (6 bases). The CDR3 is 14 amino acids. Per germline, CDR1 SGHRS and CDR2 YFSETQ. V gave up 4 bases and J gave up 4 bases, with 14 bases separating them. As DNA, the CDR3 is TGCGCCAGCAGCCCACTGACAGGCCCCACTGAAGCTTTCTTT. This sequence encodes CASSPLTGPTEAFF.

The CDR3 protein is CSARDLGSPNYGYTF. DNA for the CDR3: TGCAGTGCTAGAGATCTGGGATCCCCTAACTATGGCTACACCTTC. The chain joins TRBV20-1 to TRBJ1-2; D is ambiguous. With 0 bases removed from V and 0 bases from J, the gap between germline ends came to 11 bases. CDR1 is DFQATT and CDR2 is SNEGSKA in the germline V gene (reference sequence). The CDR3 runs 15 residues.

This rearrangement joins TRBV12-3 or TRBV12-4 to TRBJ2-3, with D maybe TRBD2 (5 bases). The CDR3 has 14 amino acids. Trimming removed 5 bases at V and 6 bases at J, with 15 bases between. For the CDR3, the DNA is TGTGCCAGCAGTCTGGGGAGCCAAGGCGATACGCAGTATTTT. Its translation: CASSLGSQGDTQYF.

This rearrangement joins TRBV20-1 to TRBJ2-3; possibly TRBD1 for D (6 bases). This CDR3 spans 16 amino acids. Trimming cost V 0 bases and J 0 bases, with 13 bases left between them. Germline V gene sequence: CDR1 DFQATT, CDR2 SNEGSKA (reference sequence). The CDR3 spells CSARDPDSASTDTQYF. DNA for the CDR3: TGCAGTGCTAGAGACCCGGACAGTGCGAGCACAGATACGCAGTATTTT.

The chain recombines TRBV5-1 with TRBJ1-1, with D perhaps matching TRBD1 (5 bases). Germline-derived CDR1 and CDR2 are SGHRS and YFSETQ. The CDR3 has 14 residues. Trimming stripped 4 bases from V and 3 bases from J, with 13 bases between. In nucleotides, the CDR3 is TGCGCCAGCAGCGGGACGCCGGTGGACACTGAAGCTTTCTTT. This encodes CASSGTPVDTEAFF. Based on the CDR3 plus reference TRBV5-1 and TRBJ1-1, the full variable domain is KAGVTQTPRYLIKTRGQQVTLSCSPISGHRSVSWYQQTPGQGLQFLFEYFSETQRNKGNFPGRFSGRQFSNSRSEMNVSTLELGDSALYLCASSGTPVDTEAFFGQGTRLTVV.